Listed below are T cell receptor beta chains from one sample, sequenced in a study of blood T cell repertoires in COVID-19. Method: immunoSEQ multiplex PCR; TCRdb's copy keeps in-frame clones and lacks some. In the table there are more than 150,000 clones, about 90% of which are singletons. The specimen was PBMCs or T cells enriched from blood (not recorded which). These receptors were taken from a woman aged 25 to 39 who had recovered from COVID-19. The CDR3 runs from the conserved cysteine through the conserved F or W. A D gene is named only where the DNA matches it firmly.

j_gene,d_gene,v_gene,CDR3aa,CDR3nt
TRBJ2-2,-,TRBV7-9,CASSLPGYTGELFF,TGTGCCAGCAGCTTGCCAGGATACACCGGGGAGCTGTTTTTT
TRBJ2-2,-,TRBV21-1,CASSNYPGNTGELFF,TGTGCCAGCAGCAACTATCCAGGGAACACCGGGGAGCTGTTTTTT
TRBJ2-7,TRBD1,TRBV11-1,CASSLDRVYEQYF,TGTGCCAGCAGCTTGGACAGGGTCTACGAGCAGTACTTC
TRBJ1-3,-,TRBV4-3,CASSQEWWRGGNTIYF,TGCGCCAGCAGCCAAGAATGGTGGCGGGGGGGAAACACCATATATTTT
TRBJ2-5,-,TRBV19,CASSGSSEGTQYF,TGTGCCAGTAGTGGGAGTTCCGAGGGGACCCAGTACTTC
TRBJ2-3,TRBD1,TRBV29-1,CSARTGITDTQYF,TGCAGCGCCCGGACAGGGATCACAGATACGCAGTATTTT
TRBJ1-5,TRBD1,TRBV19,CASNRQGLNAQHF,TGTGCCAGTAACCGACAGGGGCTTAACGCCCAGCATTTT
TRBJ1-1,TRBD1,TRBV7-8,CASSSGQGFVRNTEAFF,TGTGCCAGCAGCTCGGGACAGGGCTTCGTCCGGAACACTGAAGCTTTCTTT
TRBJ1-2,-,TRBV25-1,CASSEGGQMSGYTF,TGTGCCAGCAGTGAAGGAGGTCAGATGAGTGGCTACACCTTC
TRBJ1-2,-,TRBV11-3,CASSLRSTGSENGYTF,TGTGCCAGCAGCTTACGCTCAACAGGGTCGGAGAATGGCTACACCTTC
TRBJ1-6,TRBD1,TRBV9,CASSVDRDRTYSPLHF,TGTGCCAGCAGCGTAGATAGGGACAGAACGTATTCACCCCTCCACTTT
TRBJ2-1,TRBD2,TRBV6-2/TRBV6-3,CASSSSSGSFFYEQFF,TGTGCCAGCAGTTCATCTAGCGGGAGTTTTTTCTATGAGCAGTTCTTC
TRBJ1-6,TRBD1,TRBV3-1/TRBV3-2,CASSPDRSSYNSPLHF,TGTGCCAGCAGCCCGGACAGGAGCTCCTATAATTCACCCCTCCACTTT
TRBJ2-3,TRBD1,TRBV12-5,CASGLGQGNTDTQYF,TGTGCTAGTGGTTTGGGACAGGGAAACACAGATACGCAGTATTTT
TRBJ1-6,TRBD1,TRBV27,CASSLTGTESSPLHF,TGTGCCAGCAGTTTAACAGGGACAGAAAGTTCACCCCTCCACTTT
TRBJ1-1,-,TRBV10-3,CAISESATEAFF,TGTGCCATCAGTGAGTCAGCCACTGAAGCTTTCTTT